Each of the 21 T cell receptor beta chains below was sequenced from the same sample in a study of response to subunit inactivated influenza vaccine. TCRdb reprocessed the RT-PCR reads via MiXCR and lists one record per CDR3 protein. The table records over 800,000 distinct CDR3 sequences, 21% of them present only once. Here the sequenced sample was PBMCs from blood, taken roughly 5 days after vaccination. The source is a man aged 50-59 years who received an inactivated influenza vaccine.

This clonotype has a handful of counts. The rearrangement joins TRBV20-1 to TRBJ2-5; TRBD2 might be the D (6 bases). The germline gives CDR1 DFQATT, CDR2 SNEGSKA (reference sequence). The CDR3 consists of 17 residues. Trimming stripped 0 bases from V and 2 bases from J, with 19 bases between. The DNA for the CDR3 is TGCAGTGCTAGAGAGGACCCGCGGGACTGGTCACAAGAGACCCAGTACTTC. Translating gives CSAREDPRDWSQETQYF.

This clonotype was detected only a few times. V gene TRBV2 combines with J gene TRBJ2-5; TRBD1 matches 7 bases. V shed 10 bases, J shed 5 bases, and the junction held 13 bases outside the gene matches. This CDR3 spans 14 amino acids. The V gene's germline CDR1 is SNHLY and CDR2 FYNNEI. The CDR3 loop reads CATKTGTGLETQYF. In DNA, the CDR3 is TGTGCCACGAAGACAGGGACCGGTCTTGAGACCCAGTACTTC.

The V gene is TRBV28, the J gene TRBJ2-7; D gene unclear. V gave up 2 bases and J gave up 2 bases, with 10 bases separating them. The CDR3 contains 14 residues. Germline CDR1 reads MDHEN; CDR2 reads SYDVKM. For the CDR3, the DNA is TGTGCCAGCAGTTTACCGGACGCCACCTACGAGCAGTACTTC. Translation gives CASSLPDATYEQYF.

This clonotype has just a few counts. The V and J genes are TRBV6-5 and TRBJ1-2; TRBD1 matches at 9 bases. The CDR3 contains 15 residues. With V trimmed by 2 bases and J by 8 bases, 9 bases remained unmatched. The germline V gene has CDR1 MNHEY and CDR2 SVGAGI. CDR3 protein: CASSYGGQGHGGYTF. The CDR3 DNA sequence: TGTGCCAGCAGTTACGGGGGACAGGGACATGGAGGCTACACCTTC.

The V gene is TRBV4-3, the J gene TRBJ2-2; no definite D call. The CDR3 is 16 amino acids. V gave up 0 bases and J gave up 2 bases, with 10 bases separating them. CDR1 and CDR2 from the germline V gene are LGHNA and YSLEER. The CDR3 sequence: CASSQDIGRNTGELFF. For the CDR3, the DNA is TGCGCCAGCAGCCAAGATATAGGGCGCAACACCGGGGAGCTGTTTTTT.

The chain uses TRBV12-3 or TRBV12-4 and TRBJ2-7; TRBD1 agrees at 7 bases. This CDR3 has 17 residues. J was trimmed by 5 bases and V by 3 bases; bases with no gene match: 16. Here the CDR3 DNA reads TGTGCCAGCAGTTTCATATACAGGGGACGGCTCATCCACGAGCAGTACTTC. Protein sequence: CASSFIYRGRLIHEQYF.

The chain carries TRBV5-1 and TRBJ2-7, with a possible D match to TRBD1 (6 bases). Per the germline V gene, CDR1 is SGHRS and CDR2 is YFSETQ. This CDR3 contains 15 residues. V lost 0 bases, J lost 4 bases, and 14 bases lay in between. The CDR3 here is CASSLGGRGQYEQYF. In DNA form, the CDR3 reads TGCGCCAGCAGCTTGGGCGGCAGGGGCCAGTACGAGCAGTACTTC.

The V call is TRBV4-3, the J call TRBJ1-1, with TRBD1 matching 8 bases. The length of the CDR3 is 15 residues. The germline V gene encodes CDR1 LGHNA and CDR2 YSLEER. V was pared by 0 bases and J by 7 bases, with 7 bases of the junction left unmatched. CDR3 residues: CASSQEPTGAGEAFF. Here the CDR3 DNA reads TGCGCCAGCAGCCAAGAACCGACAGGGGCGGGTGAAGCTTTCTTT.

The chain joins TRBV12-3 or TRBV12-4 to TRBJ2-5; D might be TRBD1 (6 bases). Trimming cost V 3 bases and J 2 bases, with 10 bases left between them. The CDR3 spans 14 residues. The CDR3 nucleotides are TGTGCCAGCAGTTTCGGGACACATCAAGAGACCCAGTACTTC. This encodes CASSFGTHQETQYF.

This clonotype was detected many times. This chain links TRBV29-1 with TRBJ1-5; TRBD1 might be the D (5 bases). The CDR3 contains 14 residues. Trimming shortened V by 6 bases and J by 2 bases, and 14 bases separated the two germline ends. Per germline, CDR1 SQVTM and CDR2 ANQGSEA. The CDR3 here is CSVGVGSGNQPQHF. CDR3 DNA sequence: TGCAGCGTAGGGGTCGGGAGTGGCAATCAGCCCCAGCATTTT.

This clonotype was recorded a few times. The chain has TRBV6-2 or TRBV6-3 and TRBJ1-5; D remains ambiguous. Germline V gene data show CDR1 as MNHEY and CDR2 as SVGEGT. With 6 bases removed from V and 3 bases from J, the gap between germline ends came to 12 bases. CDR3 length: 14 amino acids. The CDR3 bases are TGTGCCAGCAGCACCGCGTGGGTCAATCAGCCCCAGCATTTT. It is translated as CASSTAWVNQPQHF.

This clonotype was seen a few times. The V call is TRBV5-6, the J call TRBJ2-1; TRBD2 might be the D (6 bases). The CDR3 sequence is 14 residues long. Looked up from germline, CDR1 is SGHDT and CDR2 is YYEEEE. Trimming left V 2 bases short and J 12 bases short, with 18 bases between. The CDR3 reads CASSFGSGPGGQFF. The CDR3 nucleotides are TGTGCCAGCAGCTTCGGGAGTGGTCCGGGTGGGCAGTTCTTC.

This clonotype was counted only a few times. This chain links TRBV4-1 with TRBJ2-7, with D tentatively TRBD1 (6 bases). The CDR3 is 15 amino acids. V lost 3 bases to trimming and J lost 9 bases, with 21 bases between them. Germline CDR1 reads MGHRA; CDR2 reads YSYEKL. CDR3 sequence: CASSQQTGLPTGQYF. The CDR3, as DNA: TGCGCCAGCAGCCAGCAGACAGGCCTTCCTACGGGGCAGTACTTC.

The chain couples TRBV7-6 to TRBJ2-1; 7 bases are a match to TRBD1. With V trimmed by 5 bases and J by 8 bases, 9 bases remained unmatched. Per the germline V gene, CDR1 is SGHVS and CDR2 is FNYEAQ. CDR3 length: 14 amino acids. DNA for the CDR3: TGTGCCAGCAGCGGTGGACAGGCCAGGGATGAGCAGTTCTTC. Its translation is CASSGGQARDEQFF.

This clonotype showed up just a few times. The chain employs TRBV7-2 and TRBJ2-7, with 10 bases lining up with TRBD2. This CDR3 has 16 amino acids. The V and J ends lost 2 bases and 3 bases, in that order; junction bases with no gene match: 7. Germline V lookup: CDR1 SGHTA, CDR2 FQGNSA. The CDR3 sequence: CASSLNPASGGYEQYF. In DNA form, the CDR3 reads TGTGCCAGCAGCTTAAATCCAGCTAGCGGGGGCTACGAGCAGTACTTC.

This clonotype was counted a few times. The chain links TRBV7-2 to TRBJ2-7, with 14 bases lining up with TRBD2. Germline V CDR1 and CDR2: SGHTA, FQGNSA. This CDR3 region has 16 residues. The trim removed 8 bases at V and 7 bases at J, leaving 13 bases unmatched. The CDR3, as DNA: TGTGCCAGCGCAAGAACCGGGACTAGCGGGAGTGGAGAGCAGTACTTC. It codes for CASARTGTSGSGEQYF.

This clonotype was found a few times. The J gene is TRBJ2-3, the V gene TRBV6-5; D remains ambiguous. Germline-derived CDR1 and CDR2 are MNHEY and SVGAGI. Trimming shortened V by 4 bases and J by 5 bases, and 13 bases separated the two germline ends. CDR3 length equals 14 residues. CDR3 amino acids: CASSLNRGLDTQYF. The DNA for the CDR3 is TGTGCCAGCAGTTTGAATCGTGGGCTAGATACGCAGTATTTT.

Only a few counts were recorded for this clonotype. CDR3: CASSLLQGIAGELFF. CDR3 bases: TGCGCCAGCAGCTTGCTACAGGGGATCGCCGGGGAGCTGTTTTTT. The chain links TRBV5-1 to TRBJ2-2; 7 nucleotides agree with TRBD1. The V gene end was trimmed by 1 base and the J gene end by 6 bases; junction bases not matched to a gene: 6. Germline V gene sequence: CDR1 SGHRS, CDR2 YFSETQ. The CDR3 has 15 amino acids.

This clonotype has a handful of counts. The chain recombines TRBV4-1 with TRBJ1-2; D is unresolved. Trimming shortened V by 3 bases and J by 1 base, and 15 bases separated the two germline ends. The CDR3 has 16 residues. Germline V gene lookup returns CDR1 MGHRA and CDR2 YSYEKL. CDR3 amino acids: CASSHLLRRNNYGYTF. As DNA, the CDR3 is TGCGCCAGCAGCCACCTTTTACGACGGAATAACTATGGCTACACCTTC.

With regard to this clonotype: A read error may account for a junction end that differs from germline. The genes are TRBV6-2 or TRBV6-3 and TRBJ2-7; 11 nucleotides agree with TRBD2. The germline V gene has CDR1 MNHEY and CDR2 SVGEGT. CDR3 size: 11 residues. CDR3 coding DNA: TGTGCCAGCAGTTCCCCGGGACTAGCGGACTTC. Protein product: CASSSPGLADF.

This clonotype occurred a few times. The V and J genes are TRBV4-1 and TRBJ1-1; 7 bases line up with TRBD1. Germline CDR1 reads MGHRA; CDR2 reads YSYEKL. The CDR3 loop spans 14 amino acids. V was clipped by 4 bases and J by 6 bases; unmatched bases: 8. The CDR3 DNA reads TGCGCCAGCAGCCCTATCGACAGGGCCGCTGAAGCTTTCTTT. This codes for CASSPIDRAAEAFF.